The source of this T cell receptor beta chain is a study of blood T cell repertoires in COVID-19. Study details: T cells, B-cell-depleted T cells, or PBMCs supplied cDNA or gDNA.

Some clones are missing from TCRdb's copy, which holds only in-frame ones; the method was immunoSEQ multiplex PCR. Of a few hundred thousand clones listed, 70% to 90% were seen once; the top ten hold under 2.5%. Assignment of participants to cohorts was predicated upon participant-reported clinical history. Recovered participants had two consecutive negative NP/OP PCR tests, healthcare professional clearance, or symptom resolution. V was clipped by 3 bases and J by 0 bases; unmatched bases: 1. The CDR3 sequence is 15 residues long. CDR1 is SGHNT, CDR2 YENEEA, per germline. Sequenced: PBMCs or T cells enriched from blood (not recorded which). This clonotype originated in a man younger than 40 who had recovered from COVID-19. The genes are TRBV11-3 and TRBJ2-2; 7 bases are shared with TRBD2. In DNA, the CDR3 is TGTGCCAGCAGCTTTGGACTAGCGAACACCGGGGAGCTGTTTTTT. This translates into CASSFGLANTGELFF.